This is a list of T cell receptor beta chains from one sample in a study of PD-L1 blockade in urothelial cancer. Using immunoSEQ multiplex PCR, the repertoire was profiled, and TCRdb retains in-frame clones only, with some absent. The sample carries about 45,000 clones, approximately 88% recorded once. The sequences come from PBMCs, collected around atezolizumab (anti-PD-L1) treatment. The receptor source for this set is a man older than 75 with urothelial cancer. Both conserved end residues are part of each CDR3. The D gene is left open where the match is weak. Size values are once, few and many counts, or a class for expanded clones, and some rows have none.

TRBJ2-1 | TRBD1 | - | TRBV19 | TGTGCCAGTAGTAAAGACAGGGAATTATACAATGAGCAGTTCTTC | CASSKDRELYNEQFF
TRBJ2-5 | - | once | TRBV10-3 | TGTGCCATCAGTGAGCCTTCCCACTCGACAGTCCAAGAGACCCAGTACTTC | CAISEPSHSTVQETQYF
TRBJ2-1 | - | - | TRBV4-1 | TGCGCCAGCAGCCAGACCCGGGGACTTGACAATGAGCAGTTCTTC | CASSQTRGLDNEQFF
TRBJ1-1 | TRBD1 | - | TRBV6-1 | TGTGCCAGCAGTGATAAACAGGGGGGCCAGAACACTGAAGCTTTCTTT | CASSDKQGGQNTEAFF
TRBJ2-1 | - | once | TRBV19 | TGTGCCAGTAGTATAGGGTCAGTGCCCTCCTACAATGAGCAGTTCTTC | CASSIGSVPSYNEQFF
TRBJ1-5 | - | - | TRBV28 | TGTGCCAGCAAGTCATTACAGGGTAACAATCAGCCCCAGCATTTT | CASKSLQGNNQPQHF
TRBJ1-2 | - | - | TRBV9 | TGTGCCAGCAGCGTGGACAGTTCTTCCTATGGCTACACCTTC | CASSVDSSSYGYTF
TRBJ1-5 | - | - | TRBV10-1 | TGCGCCAGTTCAAACTGGACAGACCTCTATGGGGGTAATCAGCCCCAGCATTTT | CASSNWTDLYGGNQPQHF
TRBJ1-5 | - | - | TRBV7-7 | TGTGCCAGCAGCTTAGTCATCGGGGGTCCCCAGCATTTT | CASSLVIGGPQHF
TRBJ1-1 | - | - | TRBV5-1 | TGCGCCAGCAGCTCCGGGACACCGAACACTGAAGCTTTCTTT | CASSSGTPNTEAFF
TRBJ2-3 | TRBD2 | few | TRBV6-4 | TGTGCCAGCAGTACTAGCGGGATTAGGCCCCCCACAGATACGCAGTATTTT | CASSTSGIRPPTDTQYF
TRBJ2-1 | TRBD2 | - | TRBV4-3 | TGCGCCAGCAGCCAAGCTAGGACTAGTCAATCTGAGCAGTTCTTC | CASSQARTSQSEQFF
TRBJ1-1 | TRBD1 | few | TRBV5-1 | TGCGCCAGCCGAGCTTACAGGGGGCTAGGTATGAACACTGAAGCTTTCTTT | CASRAYRGLGMNTEAFF
TRBJ1-2 | TRBD1 | - | TRBV19 | TGTGCCAGTAGTATTGGGGGGACAGTCGTTAACTATGGCTACACCTTC | CASSIGGTVVNYGYTF
TRBJ2-7 | TRBD2 | - | TRBV2 | TGTGCCAGCAGTCCCACCTCGGGGGGGACCTACGAGCAGTACTTC | CASSPTSGGTYEQYF